This entry is about one TCR beta chain. Trimming shortened V by 7 bases and J by 5 bases, and 14 bases separated the two germline ends. Germline lookup yields CDR1 SNHLY and CDR2 FYNNEI. The CDR3 extends over 13 amino acids. The data stem from a study of blood T cell repertoires in COVID-19. Using immunoSEQ multiplex PCR, the repertoire was profiled, and TCRdb retains in-frame clones only, with some absent. In the table there are around 300,000 clones, more than 70% of which are singletons. The TCR comes from a woman in her 30s who had recovered from COVID-19. The sequenced material came from PBMCs or T cells enriched from blood (not recorded which). The V and J genes are TRBV2 and TRBJ1-2; D remains ambiguous. The CDR3 DNA reads as TGTGCCAGCACCTTAGGGAGGAATTATGGCTACACCTTC. Its translation: CASTLGRNYGYTF.